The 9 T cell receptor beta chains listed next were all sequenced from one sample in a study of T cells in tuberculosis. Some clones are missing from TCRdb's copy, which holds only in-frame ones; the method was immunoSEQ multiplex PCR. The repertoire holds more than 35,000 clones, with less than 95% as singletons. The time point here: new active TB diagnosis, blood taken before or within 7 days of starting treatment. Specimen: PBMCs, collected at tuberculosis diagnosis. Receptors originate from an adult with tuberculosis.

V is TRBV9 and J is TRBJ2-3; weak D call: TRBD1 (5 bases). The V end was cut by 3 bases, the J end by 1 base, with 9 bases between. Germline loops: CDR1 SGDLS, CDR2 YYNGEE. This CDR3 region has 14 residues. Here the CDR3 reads CASSAQGGTDTQYF. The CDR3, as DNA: TGTGCCAGCAGCGCCCAGGGTGGCACAGATACGCAGTATTTT.

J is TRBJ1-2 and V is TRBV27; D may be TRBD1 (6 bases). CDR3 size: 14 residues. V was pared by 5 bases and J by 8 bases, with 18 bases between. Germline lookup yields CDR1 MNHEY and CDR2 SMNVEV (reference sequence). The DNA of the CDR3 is TGTGCCAGCAGTCAACGGGCTACAGGGTTAGGCTACACCTTC. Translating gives CASSQRATGLGYTF.

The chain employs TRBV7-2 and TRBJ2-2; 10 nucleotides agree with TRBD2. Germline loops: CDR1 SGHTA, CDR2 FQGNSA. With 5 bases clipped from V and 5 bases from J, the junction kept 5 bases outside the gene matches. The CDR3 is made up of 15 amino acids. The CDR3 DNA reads TGTGCCAGCAGCGTTAGCGGGGGGAGGACCGGGGAGCTGTTTTTT. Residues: CASSVSGGRTGELFF.

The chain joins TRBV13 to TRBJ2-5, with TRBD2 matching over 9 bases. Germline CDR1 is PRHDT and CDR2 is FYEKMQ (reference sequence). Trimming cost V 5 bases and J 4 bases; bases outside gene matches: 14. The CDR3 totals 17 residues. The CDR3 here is CASSPPTSGGWRETQYF. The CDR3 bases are TGTGCCAGCAGCCCCCCGACGAGCGGGGGGTGGCGAGAGACCCAGTACTTC.

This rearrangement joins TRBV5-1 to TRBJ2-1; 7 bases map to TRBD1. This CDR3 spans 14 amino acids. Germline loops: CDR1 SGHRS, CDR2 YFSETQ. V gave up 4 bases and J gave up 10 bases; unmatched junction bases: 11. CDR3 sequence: CASSTGDSLNEQFF. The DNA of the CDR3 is TGCGCCAGCAGCACTGGGGACAGTTTGAACGAGCAGTTCTTC.

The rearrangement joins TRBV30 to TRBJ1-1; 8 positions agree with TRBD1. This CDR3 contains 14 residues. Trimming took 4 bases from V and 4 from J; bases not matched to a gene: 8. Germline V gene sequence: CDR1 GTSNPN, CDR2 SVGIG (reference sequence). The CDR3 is CAWNPTGESTEAFF. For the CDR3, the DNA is TGTGCCTGGAACCCGACAGGGGAGAGCACTGAAGCTTTCTTT.

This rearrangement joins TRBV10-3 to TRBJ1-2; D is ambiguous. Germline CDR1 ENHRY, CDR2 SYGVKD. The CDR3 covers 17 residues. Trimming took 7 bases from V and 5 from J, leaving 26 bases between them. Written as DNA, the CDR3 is TGTGCCATCAATAAGTCCCCCTTGGAGGAGATTAATTATGGCTACACCTTC. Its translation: CAINKSPLEEINYGYTF.

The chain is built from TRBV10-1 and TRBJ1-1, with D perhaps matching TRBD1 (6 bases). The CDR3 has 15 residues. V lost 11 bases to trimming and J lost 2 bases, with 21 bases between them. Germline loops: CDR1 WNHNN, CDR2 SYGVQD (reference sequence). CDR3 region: CAPYQTGTTNTEAFF. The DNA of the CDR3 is TGCGCCCCCTACCAGACCGGGACAACCAACACTGAAGCTTTCTTT.

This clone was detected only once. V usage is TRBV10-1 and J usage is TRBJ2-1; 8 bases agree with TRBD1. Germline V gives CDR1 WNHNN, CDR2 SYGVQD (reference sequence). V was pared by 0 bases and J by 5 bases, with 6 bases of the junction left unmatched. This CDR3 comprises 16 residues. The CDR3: CASSESRTGFNNEQFF. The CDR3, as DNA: TGCGCCAGCAGTGAGTCGAGGACAGGGTTCAACAATGAGCAGTTCTTC.